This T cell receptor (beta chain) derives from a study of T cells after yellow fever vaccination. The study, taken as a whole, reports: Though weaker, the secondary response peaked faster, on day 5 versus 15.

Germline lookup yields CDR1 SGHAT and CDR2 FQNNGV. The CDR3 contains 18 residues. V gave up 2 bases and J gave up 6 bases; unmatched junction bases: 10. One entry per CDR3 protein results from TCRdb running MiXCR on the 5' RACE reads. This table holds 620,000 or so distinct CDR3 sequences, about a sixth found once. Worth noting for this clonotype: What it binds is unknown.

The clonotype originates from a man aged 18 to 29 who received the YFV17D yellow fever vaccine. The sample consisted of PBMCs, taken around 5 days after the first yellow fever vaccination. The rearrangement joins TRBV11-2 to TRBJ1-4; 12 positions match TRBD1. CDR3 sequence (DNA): TGTGCCAGCAGCTTAACCTCCCCCGGGACAGGGGGCGATGAAAAACTGTTTTTT. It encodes CASSLTSPGTGGDEKLFF. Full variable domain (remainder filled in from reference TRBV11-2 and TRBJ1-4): EAGVAQSPRYKIIEKRQSVAFWCNPISGHATLYWYQQILGQGPKLLIQFQNNGVVDDSQLPKDRFSAERLKGVDSTLKIQPAKLEDSAVYLCASSLTSPGTGGDEKLFFGSGTQLSVL.